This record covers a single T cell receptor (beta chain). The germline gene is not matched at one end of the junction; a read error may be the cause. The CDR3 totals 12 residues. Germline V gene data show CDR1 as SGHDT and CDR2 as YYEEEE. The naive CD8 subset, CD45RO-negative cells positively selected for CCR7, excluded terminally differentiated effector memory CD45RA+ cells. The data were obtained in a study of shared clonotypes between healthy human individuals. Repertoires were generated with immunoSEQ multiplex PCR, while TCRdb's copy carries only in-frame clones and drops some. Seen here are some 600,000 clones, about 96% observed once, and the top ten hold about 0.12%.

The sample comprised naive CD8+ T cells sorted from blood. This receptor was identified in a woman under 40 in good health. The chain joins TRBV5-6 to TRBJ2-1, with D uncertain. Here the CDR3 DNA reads TGTGCCAGCAGCGCCGGCTACCATGAGCAGTTCTTC. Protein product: CASSAGYHEQFF. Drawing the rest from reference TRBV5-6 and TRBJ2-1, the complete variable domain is DAGVTQSPTHLIKTRGQQVTLRCSPKSGHDTVSWYQQALGQGPQFIFQYYEEEERQRGNFPDRFSGHQFPNYSSELNVNALLLGDSALYLCASSAGYHEQFFGPGTRLTVL.